This T cell receptor (beta chain) was sequenced for a study of control samples from healthy donors and cancer patients (dated by TCRdb to about 2020). The library was produced with the immunoSEQ multiplex PCR assay. The table was pulled from immuneACCESS by TCRdb, which kept in-frame rearrangements only. Such tables lose some clones; where checked, under half of the loss comes from unresolved V genes, and the rest has no known cause. Present in this sample are about 140,000 clones, 90% to 95% of which were seen just once. The ten largest clones take up around 13% of the sample. Inclusive of the bounding cysteine and phenylalanine, the CDR3 is 13 residues long. The kept DNA is CDR3 alone, 39 bases in frame from the first base. For CDR1 and CDR2, the germline V gene (reference sequence) lists LNHDA and SQIVND. Trimming removed 3 bases from V and 4 bases from J, leaving 9 bases between the germline ends.

In regard to this clone: The antigen this receptor binds is unknown. No qualities accompany the bases; no much larger clone lies one base away.

This TCR was sampled from a middle-aged man in good health. The sample comprised blood. The rearrangement joined TRBV19 to TRBJ1-1; a tentative D match to TRBD1 spans 5 bases. CDR3 loop: CASSIPGPTEAFF. The DNA sequence follows: TGTGCCAGTAGTATCCCGGGGCCCACTGAAGCTTTCTTT.